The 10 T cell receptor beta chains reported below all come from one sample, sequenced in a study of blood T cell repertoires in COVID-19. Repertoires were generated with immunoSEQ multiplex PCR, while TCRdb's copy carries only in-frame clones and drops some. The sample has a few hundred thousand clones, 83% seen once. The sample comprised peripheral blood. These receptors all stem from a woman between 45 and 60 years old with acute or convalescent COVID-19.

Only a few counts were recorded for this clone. The CDR3, as DNA: TGTGCCAGCAGCCCCCCGGGGGGCGGTTATGGCTACACCTTC. Protein sequence: CASSPPGGGYGYTF. V gene TRBV7-9 combines with J gene TRBJ1-2; possibly TRBD1 for D (6 bases). With 5 bases removed from V and 5 bases from J, the gap between germline ends came to 15 bases. Per germline, CDR1 SEHNR and CDR2 FQNEAQ (reference sequence). The CDR3 runs to 14 residues. Combining the CDR3 with reference TRBV7-9 and TRBJ1-2 gives the whole variable domain DTGVSQNPRHKITKRGQNVTFRCDPISEHNRLYWYRQTLGQGPEFLTYFQNEAQLEKSRLLSDRFSAERPKGSFSTLEIQRTEQGDSAMYLCASSPPGGGYGYTFGSGTRLTVV.

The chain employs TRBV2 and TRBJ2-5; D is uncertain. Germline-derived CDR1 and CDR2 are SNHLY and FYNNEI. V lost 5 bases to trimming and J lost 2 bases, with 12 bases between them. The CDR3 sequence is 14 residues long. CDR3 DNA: TGTGCCAGCAGTCGCGGTGGTCGACAAGAGACCCAGTACTTC. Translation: CASSRGGRQETQYF.

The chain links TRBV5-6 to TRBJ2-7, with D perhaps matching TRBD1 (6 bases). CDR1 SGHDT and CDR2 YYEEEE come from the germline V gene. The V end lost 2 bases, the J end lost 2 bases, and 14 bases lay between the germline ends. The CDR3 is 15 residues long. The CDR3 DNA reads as TGTGCCAGCAGCTTTCGTCAGGGGTGGGCCTACGAGCAGTACTTC. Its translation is CASSFRQGWAYEQYF.

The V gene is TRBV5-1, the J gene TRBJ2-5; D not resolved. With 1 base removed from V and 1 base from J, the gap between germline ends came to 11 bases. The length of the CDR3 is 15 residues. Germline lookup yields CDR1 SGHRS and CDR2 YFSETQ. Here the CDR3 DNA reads TGCGCCAGCAGCTTGTCGGCGGTGCCCCAAGAGACCCAGTACTTC. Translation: CASSLSAVPQETQYF. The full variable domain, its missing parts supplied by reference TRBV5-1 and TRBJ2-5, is KAGVTQTPRYLIKTRGQQVTLSCSPISGHRSVSWYQQTPGQGLQFLFEYFSETQRNKGNFPGRFSGRQFSNSRSEMNVSTLELGDSALYLCASSLSAVPQETQYFGPGTRLLVL.

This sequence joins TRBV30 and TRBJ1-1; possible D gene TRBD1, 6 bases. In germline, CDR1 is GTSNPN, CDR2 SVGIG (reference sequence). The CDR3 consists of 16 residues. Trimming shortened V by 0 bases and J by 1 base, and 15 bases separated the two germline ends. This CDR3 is CAWSVPRGRGNTEAFF. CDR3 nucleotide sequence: TGTGCCTGGAGTGTACCCAGGGGAAGGGGGAACACTGAAGCTTTCTTT.

The CDR3 DNA reads TGTGCCAGGCGGTCGAGGTTATACGTAGACGAGCAGTACTTC. It specifies CARRSRLYVDEQYF. This chain joins TRBV5-3 and TRBJ2-7; D unclear. TRBV5-3 is known as an ORF, though its function is uncertain. The CDR3 totals 14 residues. V dropped 8 bases and J dropped 5 bases, with 20 bases sitting between them.

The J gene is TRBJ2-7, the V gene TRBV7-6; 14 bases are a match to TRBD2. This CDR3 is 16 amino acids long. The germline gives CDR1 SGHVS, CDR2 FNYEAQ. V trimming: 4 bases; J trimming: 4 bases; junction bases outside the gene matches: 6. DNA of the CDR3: TGTGCCAGCAGCTCGGGACTAGCGGGAGCACGGTACGAGCAGTACTTC. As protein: CASSSGLAGARYEQYF.

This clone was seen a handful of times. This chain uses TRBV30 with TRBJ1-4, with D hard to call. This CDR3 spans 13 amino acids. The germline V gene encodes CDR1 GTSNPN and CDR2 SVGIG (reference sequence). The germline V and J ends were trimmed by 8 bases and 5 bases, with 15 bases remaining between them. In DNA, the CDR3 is TGTGCCGAGTCGACCGGCGGGAATGAAAAACTGTTTTTT. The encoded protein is CAESTGGNEKLFF.

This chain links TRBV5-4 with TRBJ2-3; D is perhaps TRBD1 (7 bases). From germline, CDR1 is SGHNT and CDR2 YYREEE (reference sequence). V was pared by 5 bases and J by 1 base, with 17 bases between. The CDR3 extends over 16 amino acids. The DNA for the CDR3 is TGTGCCAGCAGAAGTGGAGGAGGGGGCGGCACAGATACGCAGTATTTT. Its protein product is CASRSGGGGGTDTQYF.

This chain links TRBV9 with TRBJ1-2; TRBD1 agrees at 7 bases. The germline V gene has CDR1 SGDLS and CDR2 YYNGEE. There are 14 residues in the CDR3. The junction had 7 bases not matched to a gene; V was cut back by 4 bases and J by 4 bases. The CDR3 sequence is CASSSHRGGYGYTF. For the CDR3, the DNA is TGTGCCAGCAGCTCCCACAGGGGTGGCTATGGCTACACCTTC.